The 25 T cell receptor beta chains below come from one sample, sequenced in a study of blood T cells in healthy people across ages. Using a J-beta primer mix together with a sample-barcoded 5' primer, a second PCR was run for about 6 to 12 cycles. MiXCR, applied by TCRdb to the 5' RACE reads, yields one record per CDR3 protein. The sample carries about 1,400,000 distinct CDR3 sequences, roughly 64% recorded once. The sample comprised blood. These receptors were taken from a young man in good health.

This clonotype has a handful of counts. This rearrangement joins TRBV12-3 or TRBV12-4 to TRBJ1-4, with D unclear. The ends were cut back, 2 bases at V and 0 bases at J, with 7 bases in the middle. The CDR3 totals 15 residues. CDR3 region: CASSLRVATNEKLFF. The CDR3 DNA sequence: TGTGCCAGCAGTTTAAGGGTTGCAACTAATGAAAAACTGTTTTTT.

The chain is built from TRBV10-3 and TRBJ2-7, with 7 positions matching TRBD2. The V segment lost 2 bases and the J segment 2 bases; nucleotides outside the gene matches: 9. Germline values: CDR1 ENHRY, CDR2 SYGVKD. The CDR3 has 16 amino acids. CDR3 amino acids: CAISEATSEGTYEQYF. The CDR3 coding sequence is TGTGCCATCAGTGAGGCCACTAGCGAGGGAACCTACGAGCAGTACTTC.

The chain recombines TRBV7-9 with TRBJ2-7, with D perhaps TRBD2 (5 bases). The CDR3 contains 14 residues. With 0 bases removed from V and 5 bases from J, the gap between germline ends came to 11 bases. Germline CDR1 and CDR2: SEHNR and FQNEAQ (reference sequence). The CDR3 coding sequence is TGTGCCAGCAGCTTAGCGGGAGATTCCCACGAGCAGTACTTC. Translated, it gives CASSLAGDSHEQYF.

A few counts support this clonotype. This chain links TRBV7-2 with TRBJ2-3, with TRBD2 as a possible D gene (6 bases). Germline CDR1 SGHTA, CDR2 FQGNSA. The CDR3 spans 15 residues. V lost 1 base, J lost 2 bases, and 10 bases lay in between. In nucleotides, the CDR3 is TGTGCCAGCAGCTTAGGGGGGGAACTCACAGATACGCAGTATTTT. Its protein is CASSLGGELTDTQYF.

This sequence joins TRBV4-2 and TRBJ2-5; D is perhaps TRBD2 (6 bases). V gave up 4 bases and J gave up 5 bases, with 17 bases separating them. The germline gives CDR1 LGHNA, CDR2 YNFKEQ. This CDR3 contains 15 residues. The DNA of the CDR3 is TGTGCCAGCAGCCCAAACGCGGGAATCTGGGAGACCCAGTACTTC. As protein: CASSPNAGIWETQYF.

This chain joins TRBV7-2 and TRBJ2-7; TRBD1 agrees at 7 bases. The CDR3 totals 14 residues. The V gene's germline CDR1 is SGHTA and CDR2 FQGNSA. Trimming took 1 base from V and 6 from J; bases not matched to a gene: 6. The CDR3, as DNA: TGTGCCAGCAGCTTAGGACAGGGAGACTGCGAGCAGTACTTC. It encodes CASSLGQGDCEQYF.

This clonotype was seen a single time. The chain combines TRBV6-5 with TRBJ2-1; unclear D gene. The J call may be wrong; the DNA end is better matched by TRBJ2-7. The CDR3 length is 16 residues. CDR1 and CDR2 from the germline V gene are MNHEY and SVGAGI. CDR3 nucleotide sequence: TGTGCCAGCAGTTACTCGGGGTGGCAGCTTACCTACGAGCAGTACTTC. Its translation is CASSYSGWQLTYEQYF.

This clonotype appeared a single time. V gene TRBV6-5 combines with J gene TRBJ2-5; no clear D. The germline V gene encodes CDR1 MNHEY and CDR2 SVGAGI. V was pared by 2 bases and J by 4 bases, with 14 bases between. The CDR3 extends over 15 amino acids. CDR3 DNA: TGTGCCAGCAGTTACACCGAGGCCGTTGGAGAGACCCAGTACTTC. Amino acids: CASSYTEAVGETQYF.

Here the CDR3 reads CASSQIFGEETQYF. CDR3 coding DNA: TGTGCCAGCAGCCAAATATTTGGGGAAGAGACCCAGTACTTC. The chain uses TRBV14 and TRBJ2-5; D is undetermined. The CDR3 contains 14 residues. Per the germline V gene, CDR1 is SGHDN and CDR2 is FVKESK. V was trimmed by 2 bases and J by 3 bases, leaving 10 bases between them. The variable domain in full, completed from reference TRBV14 and TRBJ2-5, reads EAGVTQFPSHSVIEKGQTVTLRCDPISGHDNLYWYRRVMGKEIKFLLHFVKESKQDESGMPNNRFLAERTGGTYSTLKVQPAELEDSGVYFCASSQIFGEETQYFGPGTRLLVL.

The CDR3: CSGDCQETQYF. The DNA for the CDR3 is TGCAGCGGGGACTGCCAAGAGACCCAGTACTTC. J is TRBJ2-5 and V is TRBV29-1, with a tentative D call TRBD2 (6 bases). The CDR3 loop spans 11 amino acids. CDR1 is SQVTM, CDR2 ANQGSEA, per germline. The V gene lost 7 bases and the J gene lost 1 base, with 7 bases spanning the gap.

This clonotype was seen only a few times. The genes are TRBV10-3 and TRBJ1-4, with D perhaps matching TRBD1 (6 bases). Trimming stripped 11 bases from V and 7 bases from J, with 17 bases between. The CDR3 runs to 13 residues. The V gene's germline CDR1 is ENHRY and CDR2 SYGVKD. The CDR3 DNA is TGTGCCTCCGGAGGGGGTTCGGGTGAAAAACTGTTTTTT. Its protein product is CASGGGSGEKLFF.

The genes are TRBV4-1 and TRBJ2-7; TRBD2 is a possible D gene (6 bases). The CDR3 spans 14 residues. Germline assignment: CDR1 MGHRA and CDR2 YSYEKL. With 4 bases removed from V and 6 bases from J, the gap between germline ends came to 16 bases. This CDR3 is CASSRVGSLSEQYF. In DNA, the CDR3 is TGCGCCAGCAGCCGAGTCGGGAGTCTCAGCGAGCAGTACTTC.

This clonotype was counted a single time. DNA for the CDR3: TGCAGTGCTAGGGCCGAGCGGGAGGCCTACGAGCAGTACTTC. Its protein product is CSARAEREAYEQYF. This chain links TRBV20-1 with TRBJ2-7, with 9 bases identical to TRBD2. The CDR3 spans 14 residues. Germline CDR1 is DFQATT and CDR2 is SNEGSKA (reference sequence). V was pared by 3 bases and J by 2 bases, with 5 bases of the junction left unmatched.

V is TRBV10-3 and J is TRBJ2-5; D gene ambiguous. V lost 7 bases to trimming and J lost 5 bases, with 5 bases between them. In germline, CDR1 is ENHRY, CDR2 SYGVKD. This CDR3 region has 10 residues. CDR3 nucleotide sequence: TGTGCCATCAAACCGGAGACCCAGTACTTC. Its translation: CAIKPETQYF.

The chain employs TRBV4-1 and TRBJ1-1, with D perhaps TRBD1 (5 bases). Trimming pared 8 bases from V and 1 base from J, leaving 11 bases between. CDR3 length equals 13 residues. From germline, CDR1 is MGHRA and CDR2 YSYEKL. The CDR3 coding sequence is TGCGCCAGCGGGGGGAGTAGGAACACTGAAGCTTTCTTT. Translation: CASGGSRNTEAFF.

This clonotype showed up just a few times. The J gene is TRBJ2-6, the V gene TRBV7-2, with D perhaps matching TRBD1 (6 bases). Trimming stripped 0 bases from V and 0 bases from J, with 12 bases between. Germline V gives CDR1 SGHTA, CDR2 FQGNSA. The CDR3 has 18 amino acids. CDR3 loop: CASSLAGTPNSGANVLTF. The CDR3 DNA sequence: TGTGCCAGCAGCTTAGCCGGGACACCTAACTCTGGGGCCAACGTCCTGACTTTC.

This clonotype came up a few times. The chain's CDR3 is CSIASRVGYGYTF. In DNA, the CDR3 is TGCAGCATTGCCTCCAGGGTCGGCTATGGCTACACCTTC. This chain links TRBV29-1 with TRBJ1-2, with D possibly matching TRBD1 (5 bases). Germline assignment: CDR1 SQVTM and CDR2 ANQGSEA. The CDR3 is made up of 13 amino acids. With 8 bases removed from V and 4 bases from J, the gap between germline ends came to 17 bases. The full variable domain, rest sourced from reference TRBV29-1 and TRBJ1-2, is SAVISQKPSRDICQRGTSLTIQCQVDSQVTMMFWYRQQPGQSLTLIATANQGSEATYESGFVIDKFPISRPNLTFSTLTVSNMSPEDSSIYLCSIASRVGYGYTFGSGTRLTVV.

This clonotype was counted between two and nine times. V gene TRBV4-2 combines with J gene TRBJ2-3, with 8 bases aligning to TRBD2. This CDR3 comprises 14 residues. Losses at the gene ends were 4 bases for V and 6 bases for J; bases not matched to a gene: 6. Germline V gives CDR1 LGHNA, CDR2 YNFKEQ. This CDR3 reads CASSPLGGRDTQYF. In nucleotides, the CDR3 is TGTGCCAGCAGCCCCCTAGGCGGGAGGGATACGCAGTATTTT.

CDR3 sequence (DNA): TGTGCCATCAGTGAGACAGGGGGTGAGGAGCAGTTCTTC. Protein sequence: CAISETGGEEQFF. The chain uses TRBV10-3 and TRBJ2-1; 8 positions agree with TRBD1. Germline V CDR1 and CDR2: ENHRY, SYGVKD. Trimming cost V 2 bases and J 10 bases; bases outside gene matches: 4. There are 13 residues in the CDR3.

This sequence joins TRBV6-5 and TRBJ2-7, with 7 bases identical to TRBD1. The ends lost 10 bases at V and 2 bases at J; junction bases unmatched: 5. CDR1 and CDR2 from the germline V gene are MNHEY and SVGAGI. This CDR3 region has 12 residues. CDR3 in amino acids: CATQGTPYEQYF. Here the CDR3 DNA reads TGTGCCACACAGGGGACGCCCTACGAGCAGTACTTC.

In the case of this clonotype: Relative to the germline gene, one junction end is altered; a read error may explain this. The rearrangement joins TRBV14 to TRBJ1-1; TRBD1 matches 10 bases. This CDR3 is built from 15 residues. Germline V lookup: CDR1 SGHDN, CDR2 FVKESK. CDR3 nucleotide sequence: TGTGCCAGCGGCCAAGGGGACAGGGGACGGACTGAAGCTTTCTTT. Translated, it gives CASGQGDRGRTEAFF.

V usage is TRBV18 and J usage is TRBJ2-7; the D gene is possibly TRBD1 (6 bases). Trimming shortened V by 1 base and J by 0 bases, and 10 bases separated the two germline ends. The CDR3 runs 15 residues. The germline V gene has CDR1 KGHSH and CDR2 LQKENI. The CDR3 bases are TGTGCCAGCTCACCACTATCAGGGGACTCCTACGAGCAGTACTTC. It encodes CASSPLSGDSYEQYF.

The CDR3 sequence: CASSLRAGGEDTQYF. The CDR3 DNA reads as TGCGCCAGCAGCTTGAGGGCAGGGGGCGAGGATACGCAGTATTTT. The chain joins TRBV5-1 to TRBJ2-3, with TRBD1 identical over 8 bases. This CDR3 region has 15 residues. J was trimmed by 6 bases and V by 1 base; bases with no gene match: 7. Germline V gene lookup returns CDR1 SGHRS and CDR2 YFSETQ.

The chain uses TRBV20-1 and TRBJ2-5; tentatively, D is TRBD1 or TRBD2 (5 bases each). The CDR3 has 13 amino acids. Trimming took 5 bases from V and 5 from J, leaving 15 bases between them. Germline V lookup: CDR1 DFQATT, CDR2 SNEGSKA (reference sequence). The DNA of the CDR3 is TGCAGTGCTCGGGACCTCCGACGGGAGACCCAGTACTTC. It specifies CSARDLRRETQYF.

This sequence joins TRBV25-1 and TRBJ1-3; D remains unclear. This CDR3 has 14 residues. CDR1 and CDR2 from the germline V gene are MGHDK and SYGVNS. Trimming took 4 bases from V and 6 from J, leaving 13 bases between them. CDR3 sequence: CASSAQSSLNTIYF. Written as DNA, the CDR3 is TGTGCCAGCAGTGCCCAGTCTAGTTTAAACACCATATATTTT.